One and the same sample provided the 29 T cell receptor beta chains below, sequenced in a study of CD8 T cells in ankylosing spondylitis. TCRdb used MiXCR to reprocess the 5' RACE reads, holding one entry per CDR3 protein. The table has 200,000 to 300,000 distinct CDR3 sequences, about 11% seen once. Specimen: blood, either unsorted or a sorted T cell fraction (not recorded which). The source is a male donor with ankylosing spondylitis or in good health (not recorded which).

V usage is TRBV4-2 and J usage is TRBJ1-1; TRBD1 agrees at 7 bases. The germline V gene has CDR1 LGHNA and CDR2 YNFKEQ. V gave up 3 bases and J gave up 2 bases; unmatched junction bases: 3. The CDR3 runs to 14 residues. DNA of the CDR3: TGTGCCAGCAGCCAGAACAGGGGTAACACTGAAGCTTTCTTT. Translated, it gives CASSQNRGNTEAFF.

This clonotype was counted a few times. The V call is TRBV2, the J call TRBJ1-4; D is perhaps TRBD1 (5 bases). The CDR3 consists of 13 residues. From germline, CDR1 is SNHLY and CDR2 FYNNEI. V was cut by 2 bases and J by 8 bases, with 9 bases left in between. The CDR3: CASSEYRQEKLFF. The CDR3 bases are TGTGCCAGCAGTGAATACAGGCAGGAAAAACTGTTTTTT. The full variable domain, rest sourced from reference TRBV2 and TRBJ1-4, is EPEVTQTPSHQVTQMGQEVILRCVPISNHLYFYWYRQILGQKVEFLVSFYNNEISEKSEIFDDQFSVERPDGSNFTLKIRSTKLEDSAMYFCASSEYRQEKLFFGSGTQLSVL.

The chain carries TRBV29-1 and TRBJ2-3; 8 bases are a match to TRBD2. This CDR3 region has 14 residues. Germline CDR1 SQVTM, CDR2 ANQGSEA. Losses at the gene ends were 6 bases for V and 1 base for J; bases not matched to a gene: 6. The CDR3 region has the DNA TGCAGCGTCCTGGGACTAGTGGGCACAGATACGCAGTATTTT. Translating it yields CSVLGLVGTDTQYF.

The V call is TRBV7-6, the J call TRBJ1-3, with no clear D. Germline-derived CDR1 and CDR2 are SGHVS and FNYEAQ. This CDR3 is 16 amino acids long. Between the trimmed V and J ends, which lost 5 bases and 4 bases, there was a span of 18 bases. CDR3 nucleotides: TGTGCCAGCAGCGACAACCTTCTGGGGAGAGGAAACACCATATATTTT. Translation: CASSDNLLGRGNTIYF.

This clonotype was seen many times. This chain joins TRBV10-3 and TRBJ1-2; 8 bases line up with TRBD1. The CDR3 sequence is 13 residues long. V lost 10 bases, J lost 4 bases, and 8 bases stayed unmatched. The germline gives CDR1 ENHRY, CDR2 SYGVKD. The CDR3: CATADRGIYGYTF. The CDR3, as DNA: TGTGCCACCGCCGACAGGGGTATCTATGGCTACACCTTC.

In this sample, this clonotype turned up many times. The chain links TRBV20-1 to TRBJ2-1; 7 positions agree with TRBD2. Germline CDR1 DFQATT, CDR2 SNEGSKA (reference sequence). Trimming cost V 6 bases and J 1 base; bases outside gene matches: 9. This CDR3 has 15 amino acids. The CDR3 DNA follows: TGCAGTGCCACCCTCCTAGCGGCATCCTACAATGAGCAGTTCTTC. Encoded protein: CSATLLAASYNEQFF.

This clonotype was seen many times. The CDR3 spells CASSPRDGSTNEKLFF. Here the CDR3 DNA reads TGTGCCAGCTCACCCCGGGACGGCTCAACTAATGAAAAACTGTTTTTT. V usage is TRBV18 and J usage is TRBJ1-4; possible D gene TRBD1, 5 bases. The CDR3 loop spans 16 amino acids. V shed 3 bases and J shed 0 bases, with 11 bases lying between them. CDR1 and CDR2 (germline): KGHSH, LQKENI.

At least ten counts were recorded for this clonotype. The gene calls are TRBV20-1 and TRBJ2-1; 7 positions agree with TRBD2. The CDR3 contains 15 residues. Germline CDR1 and CDR2: DFQATT and SNEGSKA (reference sequence). V shed 7 bases, J shed 7 bases, and the junction held 16 bases outside the gene matches. CDR3 nucleotide sequence: TGCAGTGGGGGTGGGCTAGCGGAGGGGAGGAATGAGCAGTTCTTC. Encoded protein: CSGGGLAEGRNEQFF.

This clonotype was detected many times. In DNA, the CDR3 is TGCAGTGCTTACGCCGGGACTAGCGGCACAGATACGCAGTATTTT. Translating it yields CSAYAGTSGTDTQYF. The chain employs TRBV20-1 and TRBJ2-3, with 10 bases fitting TRBD2. The CDR3 spans 15 residues. After removal of 5 bases from V and 1 base from J, the junction contained 6 bases not matched to a gene. From germline, CDR1 is DFQATT and CDR2 SNEGSKA (reference sequence).

This clonotype showed up just a few times. J is TRBJ1-1 and V is TRBV24-1; TRBD1 might be the D (6 bases). CDR1 and CDR2 (germline): KGHDR, SFDVKD. CDR3 size: 15 residues. V was pared by 4 bases and J by 3 bases, with 14 bases between. The CDR3 region is CATSEPRGNDTEAFF. DNA of the CDR3: TGTGCCACCAGTGAGCCCAGGGGTAACGACACTGAAGCTTTCTTT.

This clonotype was detected many times. The J gene is TRBJ1-1, the V gene TRBV20-1, with 7 bases lining up with TRBD1. Germline assignment: CDR1 DFQATT and CDR2 SNEGSKA (reference sequence). V lost 6 bases and J lost 3; bases outside the gene matches: 4. This CDR3 spans 12 amino acids. The CDR3 reads CSAGDRDTEAFF. DNA of the CDR3: TGCAGTGCGGGAGACAGGGACACTGAAGCTTTCTTT.

This clonotype was detected many times. The chain employs TRBV12-3 or TRBV12-4 and TRBJ2-1; no clear D gene. The CDR3 runs to 11 residues. V was shortened by 6 bases and J by 8 bases, with 8 bases between the two germline ends. The CDR3 spells CASSFYYEQFF. The CDR3 DNA reads as TGTGCCAGCAGCTTTTACTATGAGCAGTTCTTC.

This clonotype showed up many times. This chain uses TRBV10-2 with TRBJ1-2; D is unclear. The V gene lost 3 bases and the J gene lost 4 bases, with 9 bases spanning the gap. There are 13 residues in the CDR3. Germline V gene lookup returns CDR1 WSHSY and CDR2 SAAADI. The CDR3, as DNA: TGCGCCAGCAGTGACAGGTTAATCTATGGCTACACCTTC. Amino acids: CASSDRLIYGYTF.

This clonotype was seen ten or more times. This rearrangement joins TRBV5-1 to TRBJ2-3, with 7 nucleotides matching TRBD1. Germline CDR1 reads SGHRS; CDR2 reads YFSETQ. Germline trimming cut 4 bases from V and 5 bases from J; bases unmatched to any gene: 7. The CDR3 runs to 14 residues. CDR3 nucleotide sequence: TGCGCCAGCAGCCAAGGAACAGGGGTAGATACGCAGTATTTT. Amino acids: CASSQGTGVDTQYF.

This clonotype appeared many times. The V call is TRBV12-3 or TRBV12-4, the J call TRBJ2-5; unclear D gene. The CDR3 sequence is 13 residues long. The V and J ends lost 3 bases and 5 bases respectively, with 10 bases between them. CDR3 residues: CASSFGPEETQYF. DNA of the CDR3: TGTGCCAGCAGTTTTGGGCCGGAGGAGACCCAGTACTTC.

This clonotype was recorded at least ten times. The chain links TRBV4-2 to TRBJ1-1, with 7 bases identical to TRBD1. Germline CDR1 LGHNA, CDR2 YNFKEQ. The junction had 6 bases not matched to a gene; V was cut back by 0 bases and J by 5 bases. The CDR3 loop spans 15 amino acids. The CDR3 region is CASSQDVRGLTEAFF. The CDR3 DNA reads TGTGCCAGCAGCCAAGATGTGAGGGGGCTTACTGAAGCTTTCTTT.

The CDR3 region is CASKGGGEADTQYF. In nucleotides, the CDR3 is TGTGCCAGCAAGGGCGGGGGCGAGGCAGATACGCAGTATTTT. The chain carries TRBV6-2 or TRBV6-3 and TRBJ2-3; D is perhaps TRBD2 (7 bases). The germline V and J ends were trimmed by 7 bases and 4 bases, with 15 bases remaining between them. The CDR3 is 14 amino acids. Germline assignment: CDR1 MNHEY and CDR2 SVGEGT.

This clonotype was observed a few times. The V gene is TRBV12-3 or TRBV12-4, the J gene TRBJ1-2; D remains unclear. V lost 3 bases and J 5 bases, leaving 10 bases between the germline ends. CDR3 length: 13 amino acids. The CDR3 nucleotides are TGTGCCAGCAGTTTCGGCCAGAATTATGGCTACACCTTC. Its protein product is CASSFGQNYGYTF.

This clonotype was seen at least ten times. The J gene is TRBJ2-7, the V gene TRBV27; no clear D gene. Germline-derived CDR1 and CDR2 are MNHEY and SMNVEV (reference sequence). The CDR3 has 13 residues. V was trimmed by 3 bases and J by 6 bases, leaving 12 bases between them. The CDR3 sequence is CASSFQGSREQYF. CDR3 nucleotides: TGTGCCAGCAGTTTTCAAGGGTCTCGCGAGCAGTACTTC.

A few counts support this clonotype. The gene calls are TRBV7-2 and TRBJ2-3, with 9 positions matching TRBD2. The CDR3 covers 15 residues. V was pared by 1 base and J by 6 bases, with 5 bases of the junction left unmatched. CDR1 is SGHTA and CDR2 is FQGNSA in the germline V gene. The CDR3 DNA follows: TGTGCCAGCAGCTTAGAACTAGCGGGCGGGGATACGCAGTATTTT. It codes for CASSLELAGGDTQYF.

This clonotype was seen ten or more times. This chain links TRBV7-9 with TRBJ2-5; D perhaps matches TRBD2 (6 bases). Trimming stripped 1 base from V and 4 bases from J, with 19 bases between. The CDR3 has 17 residues. CDR1 is SEHNR, CDR2 FQNEAQ, per germline (reference sequence). Here the CDR3 reads CASSLVYSGAGGETQYF. The CDR3 region has the DNA TGTGCCAGCAGCTTAGTATATTCGGGAGCAGGAGGAGAGACCCAGTACTTC.

This clonotype was found many times. The chain employs TRBV5-1 and TRBJ2-1, with 14 nucleotides matching TRBD2. Per the germline V gene, CDR1 is SGHRS and CDR2 is YFSETQ. The CDR3 consists of 15 residues. The V and J ends lost 4 bases and 7 bases, in that order; junction bases with no gene match: 4. For the CDR3, the DNA is TGCGCCAGCAGCGAGGGGACTAGCGGGAGTAATGAGCAGTTCTTC. Translated, it gives CASSEGTSGSNEQFF.

This clonotype was observed a few times. V gene TRBV7-2 combines with J gene TRBJ2-7; TRBD1 matches at 7 bases. The CDR3 has 15 amino acids. Per germline, CDR1 SGHTA and CDR2 FQGNSA. V lost 5 bases to trimming and J lost 2 bases; unmatched junction nucleotides: 9. The CDR3 bases are TGTGCCAGCAGCCCCGCCGGGACAGTAACCTACGAGCAGTACTTC. Translating it yields CASSPAGTVTYEQYF.

The chain carries TRBV12-3 or TRBV12-4 and TRBJ1-2, with TRBD1 identical over 8 bases. The CDR3 sequence is 13 residues long. V trimming: 6 bases; J trimming: 5 bases; junction bases outside the gene matches: 5. The CDR3 sequence is CASSIGQGYGYTF. CDR3 DNA: TGTGCCAGCAGCATCGGACAGGGATATGGCTACACCTTC.

The table lists this clonotype with many counts. The J gene is TRBJ1-6, the V gene TRBV7-2; unclear D gene. V dropped 4 bases and J dropped 8 bases, with 15 bases sitting between them. CDR1 is SGHTA and CDR2 is FQGNSA in the germline V gene. The CDR3 loop spans 15 amino acids. DNA for the CDR3: TGTGCCAGCAGCTCGGGCCGTCCAACGGATTCACCCCTCCACTTT. It yields the protein CASSSGRPTDSPLHF.

This clonotype was counted between two and nine times. The rearrangement links TRBV30 to TRBJ2-1; D possibly corresponds to TRBD2 (6 bases). The length of the CDR3 is 13 residues. Looked up from germline, CDR1 is GTSNPN and CDR2 is SVGIG (reference sequence). The V end was cut by 5 bases, the J end by 5 bases, with 13 bases between. This chain's CDR3 is CAWHSGPDNEQFF. In DNA form, the CDR3 reads TGTGCCTGGCATAGCGGACCCGACAATGAGCAGTTCTTC.

The V call is TRBV20-1, the J call TRBJ2-1; 8 nucleotides align to TRBD2. Germline CDR1 DFQATT, CDR2 SNEGSKA (reference sequence). Trimming removed 6 bases from V and 2 bases from J; junction bases left unmatched: 6. The CDR3 length is 14 residues. As DNA, the CDR3 is TGCAGTGCGGAAGCGGGGGTAACCTACAATGAGCAGTTCTTC. Translation gives CSAEAGVTYNEQFF.

This clonotype was counted ten times or more. The chain links TRBV5-1 to TRBJ1-1, with TRBD1 identical over 9 bases. Germline-derived CDR1 and CDR2 are SGHRS and YFSETQ. This CDR3 is 14 amino acids long. J lost 3 bases, V lost 6 bases, and 6 bases had no gene match. For the CDR3, the DNA is TGCGCCAGCACCTTAGGACAGGGGTACACTGAAGCTTTCTTT. Translating gives CASTLGQGYTEAFF.

The DNA of the CDR3 is TGTGCCAGCTCACTACAGGGGACCACCGGGGAGCTGTTTTTT. Protein product: CASSLQGTTGELFF. V is TRBV18 and J is TRBJ2-2; 7 bases fit TRBD1. CDR3 size: 14 residues. The junction had 3 bases not matched to a gene; V was cut back by 4 bases and J by 4 bases. The V gene's germline CDR1 is KGHSH and CDR2 LQKENI.